This TCR beta chain was profiled in a study of cytomegalovirus exposure and HLA in healthy donors. Study at large: One earlier analysis, a look at 180 million or so T cells, found some 120 million unique TCR beta sequences. Study observations and caveats: Productive status was seen about 87% or about 30% of the time for most TCR beta V segments in an earlier analysis. Exclusion applied to some V segments, including TRBV6-2 and TRBV6-3, as they were indistinguishable.

As for this clone: What it recognizes is unknown.

V was pared by 5 bases and J by 3 bases, with 8 bases of the junction left unmatched. The CDR3 is 15 residues long. CDR1 and CDR2 from the germline V gene are PRHDT and FYEKMQ (reference sequence). PCR was performed using 60 Vbeta and 13 Jbeta primers. Some clones are missing from TCRdb's copy, which holds only in-frame ones; the method was immunoSEQ multiplex PCR. This sample carries 80,000 to 95,000 clones, with 1% to 1.4% going to the ten biggest clones. The clonotype was recovered from a woman under 40 in good health and CMV-seronegative. The sample was PBMCs. The V gene is TRBV13, the J gene TRBJ2-7; 9 bases line up with TRBD2. Here the CDR3 reads CASSAHSGSRYEQYF. CDR3 coding DNA: TGTGCCAGCAGCGCTCATAGCGGGAGCCGCTACGAGCAGTACTTC.